This T cell receptor (beta chain) appears in the sequencing data of a study of blood T cell repertoires in COVID-19. Across the study: Material from acute and convalescent COVID-19 was sourced from the United States, Italy and Spain. Sample material is recorded as cDNA or gDNA derived from T cells, B-cell-depleted T cells, or PBMCs.

The CDR3 consists of 14 residues. Trimming took 3 bases from V and 3 from J, leaving 13 bases between them. Per germline, CDR1 SQVTM and CDR2 ANQGSEA. Per the authors' pipeline: Reference gene primer amplification gave nucleated cell count estimates. TCRdb's copy holds only in-frame clones and misses some; the assay was immunoSEQ multiplex PCR. The V and J calls and clone size were taken over from that table, and D and trimming were inferred from the DNA. The sample consists of roughly 250,000 clones, 75% to 95% of them appearing once. Recruits, aged about 18 to 95 years, lived in under 25 US areas. This TCR was sampled from a woman aged 18-35 years who had recovered from COVID-19. The V call is TRBV29-1, the J call TRBJ2-3; possible D gene TRBD2, 5 bases. The sequencing sample was made of PBMCs or T cells enriched from blood (not recorded which). The CDR3 here is CSVDGGSRTDTQYF. The DNA for the CDR3 is TGCAGCGTTGATGGTGGGAGTAGGACAGATACGCAGTATTTT.